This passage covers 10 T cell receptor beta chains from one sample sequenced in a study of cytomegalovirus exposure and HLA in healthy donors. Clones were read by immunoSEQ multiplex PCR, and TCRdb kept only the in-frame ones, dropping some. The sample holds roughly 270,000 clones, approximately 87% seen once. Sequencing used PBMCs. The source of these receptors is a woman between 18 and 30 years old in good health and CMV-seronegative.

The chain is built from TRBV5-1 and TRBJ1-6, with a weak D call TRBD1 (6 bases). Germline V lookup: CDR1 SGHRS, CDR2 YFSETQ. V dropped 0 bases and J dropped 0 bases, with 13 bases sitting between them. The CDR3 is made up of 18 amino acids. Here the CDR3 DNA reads TGCGCCAGCAGCTTGGGGAGTGGGGGCAGCTCCTATAATTCACCCCTCCACTTT. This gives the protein CASSLGSGGSSYNSPLHF.

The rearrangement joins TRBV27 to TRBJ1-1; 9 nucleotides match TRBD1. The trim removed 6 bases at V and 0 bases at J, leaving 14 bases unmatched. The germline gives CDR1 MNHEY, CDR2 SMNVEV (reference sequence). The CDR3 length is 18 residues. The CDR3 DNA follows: TGTGCCAGCAGCCCCTTGTTGGGACAGGGTCTCATGAACACTGAAGCTTTCTTT. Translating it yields CASSPLLGQGLMNTEAFF.

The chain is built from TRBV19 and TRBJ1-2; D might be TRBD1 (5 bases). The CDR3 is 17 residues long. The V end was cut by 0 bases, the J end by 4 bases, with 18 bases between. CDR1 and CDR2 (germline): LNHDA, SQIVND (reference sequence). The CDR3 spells CASSIDWWRAGTYGYTF. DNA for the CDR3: TGTGCCAGTAGTATAGATTGGTGGAGGGCTGGGACCTATGGCTACACCTTC.

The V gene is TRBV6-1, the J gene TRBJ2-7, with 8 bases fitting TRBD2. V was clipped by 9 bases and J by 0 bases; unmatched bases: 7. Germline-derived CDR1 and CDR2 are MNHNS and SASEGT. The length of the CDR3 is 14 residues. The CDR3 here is CASEVRGVSYEQYF. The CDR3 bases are TGTGCCAGTGAGGTGCGGGGGGTCTCCTACGAGCAGTACTTC.

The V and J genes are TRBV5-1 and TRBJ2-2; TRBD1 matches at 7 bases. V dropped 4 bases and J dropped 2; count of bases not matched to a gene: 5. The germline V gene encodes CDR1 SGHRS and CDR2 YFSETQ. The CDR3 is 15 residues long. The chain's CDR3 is CASSPRQGNTGELFF. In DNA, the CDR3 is TGCGCCAGCAGCCCGAGACAGGGAAACACCGGGGAGCTGTTTTTT.

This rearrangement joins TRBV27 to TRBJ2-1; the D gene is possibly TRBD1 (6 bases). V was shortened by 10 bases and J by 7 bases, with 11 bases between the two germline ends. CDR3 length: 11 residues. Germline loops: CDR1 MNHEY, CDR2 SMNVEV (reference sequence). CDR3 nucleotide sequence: TGTGCCATAAAGGGGGTTAATGAGCAGTTCTTC. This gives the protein CAIKGVNEQFF.

The chain's CDR3 is CASSELAGGTYEQYF. The CDR3 DNA reads as TGTGCCAGTAGTGAACTAGCGGGAGGGACTTACGAGCAGTACTTC. The V gene is TRBV19, the J gene TRBJ2-7; 13 bases fit TRBD2. CDR3 length: 15 amino acids. With V trimmed by 5 bases and J by 4 bases, 5 bases remained unmatched. Germline CDR1 reads LNHDA; CDR2 reads SQIVND (reference sequence).

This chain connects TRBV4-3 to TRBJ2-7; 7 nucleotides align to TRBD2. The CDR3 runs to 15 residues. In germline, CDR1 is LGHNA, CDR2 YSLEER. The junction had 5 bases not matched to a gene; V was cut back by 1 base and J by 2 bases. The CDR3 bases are TGCGCCAGCAGCCAAGCATGGGGGGGAACCTACGAGCAGTACTTC. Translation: CASSQAWGGTYEQYF.

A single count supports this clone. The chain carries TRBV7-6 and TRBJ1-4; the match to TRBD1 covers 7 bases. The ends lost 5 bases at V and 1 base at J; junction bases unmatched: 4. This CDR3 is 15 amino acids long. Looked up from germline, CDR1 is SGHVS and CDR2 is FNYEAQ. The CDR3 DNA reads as TGTGCCAGCAGCAACCAGGGGGGAACTAATGAAAAACTGTTTTTT. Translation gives CASSNQGGTNEKLFF. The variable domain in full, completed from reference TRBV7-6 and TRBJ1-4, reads GAGVSQSPRYKVTKRGQDVALRCDPISGHVSLYWYRQALGQGPEFLTYFNYEAQQDKSGLPNDRFSAERPEGSISTLTIQRTEQRDSAMYRCASSNQGGTNEKLFFGSGTQLSVL.

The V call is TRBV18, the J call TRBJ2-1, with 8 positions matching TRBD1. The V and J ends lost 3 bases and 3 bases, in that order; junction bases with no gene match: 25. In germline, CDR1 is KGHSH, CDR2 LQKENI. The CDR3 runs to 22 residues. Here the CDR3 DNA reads TGTGCCAGCTCACCGGCAGTAACTCGGGACAGGTTTCCTCAGAGTTTCTACAATGAGCAGTTCTTC. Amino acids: CASSPAVTRDRFPQSFYNEQFF.